This is a list of T cell receptor beta chains from one sample in a study of T-cell memory formation after mild COVID-19. MiXCR was run by TCRdb on the 5' RACE reads, yielding one entry per CDR3 protein. The sample gives fewer than 250,000 distinct CDR3 sequences, less than 20% of which show up once; less than 2.5% is in the top ten. Sequencing input: PBMCs or a T cell subset sorted from them (not recorded which). The receptors come from an adult woman who had mild COVID-19 (a few samples of this study predate the infection). Cell type and time point are not known. Both conserved end residues are part of each CDR3. D genes are given only for firm matches. Clone size is shown for a subset of rows, as once, few, many or a class of expanded clone.

cdr3_aa: CSARDVAGTHYGYTF; cdr3_nt: TGCAGTGCTAGAGATGTCGCGGGAACCCACTATGGCTACACCTTC; d_call: -; v_call: TRBV20-1; clone_size: few; j_call: TRBJ1-2
cdr3_aa: CASSPRGVGSNQPQHF; cdr3_nt: TGTGCCAGCTCACCACGGGGGGTGGGGAGCAATCAGCCCCAGCATTTT; d_call: -; v_call: TRBV18; clone_size: many; j_call: TRBJ1-5
cdr3_aa: CSVGWFSGSGAGELFF; cdr3_nt: TGCAGCGTTGGTTGGTTTAGCGGGAGTGGAGCCGGGGAGCTGTTTTTT; d_call: TRBD2; v_call: TRBV29-1; clone_size: few; j_call: TRBJ2-2
cdr3_aa: CASSLAGVGEQFF; cdr3_nt: TGTGCCAGCAGTTTAGCAGGGGTTGGTGAGCAGTTCTTC; d_call: -; v_call: TRBV12-3/TRBV12-4; clone_size: few; j_call: TRBJ2-1
cdr3_aa: CASSLDRITDTQYF; cdr3_nt: TGTGCCAGCAGTTTAGACAGAATCACAGATACGCAGTATTTT; d_call: -; v_call: TRBV12-3/TRBV12-4; clone_size: -; j_call: TRBJ2-3
cdr3_aa: CSARHGTHIPLYEQYF; cdr3_nt: TGCAGTGCTAGACACGGGACTCACATCCCCCTCTACGAGCAGTACTTC; d_call: -; v_call: TRBV20-1; clone_size: -; j_call: TRBJ2-7
cdr3_aa: CASSPGTGTYQPQHF; cdr3_nt: TGTGCCAGCAGTCCCGGGACAGGTACATATCAGCCCCAGCATTTT; d_call: TRBD1; v_call: TRBV7-9; clone_size: many; j_call: TRBJ1-5
cdr3_aa: CASSQDLRTVVHF; cdr3_nt: TGTGCCAGCAGCCAAGATTTGAGGACAGTAGTCCACTTT; d_call: -; v_call: TRBV3-1; clone_size: -; j_call: TRBJ1-6
cdr3_aa: CASSYLGGPYEQYF; cdr3_nt: TGTGCCAGCAGTTATCTGGGTGGGCCCTACGAGCAGTACTTC; d_call: -; v_call: TRBV6-2/TRBV6-3; clone_size: few; j_call: TRBJ2-7
cdr3_aa: CASSQRGWAFF; cdr3_nt: TGTGCCAGCAGCCAGCGGGGGTGGGCTTTCTTT; d_call: -; v_call: TRBV3-1; clone_size: few; j_call: TRBJ1-1
cdr3_aa: CASSLGREAGELFF; cdr3_nt: TGTGCCAGCAGCTTAGGGAGAGAGGCCGGGGAGCTGTTTTTT; d_call: -; v_call: TRBV11-2; clone_size: -; j_call: TRBJ2-2
cdr3_aa: CASSYLGGRALRLETQYF; cdr3_nt: TGTGCCAGCAGTTACCTGGGCGGGAGGGCCCTCAGATTGGAGACCCAGTACTTC; d_call: TRBD2; v_call: TRBV6-5; clone_size: few; j_call: TRBJ2-5
cdr3_aa: CASSPRHPGTEAFF; cdr3_nt: TGTGCCAGCTCACCAAGACACCCGGGCACTGAAGCTTTCTTT; d_call: -; v_call: TRBV18; clone_size: -; j_call: TRBJ1-1
cdr3_aa: CASSEGSTVVETQYF; cdr3_nt: TGTGCCAGCAGTGAAGGTTCGACGGTCGTAGAGACCCAGTACTTC; d_call: -; v_call: TRBV25-1; clone_size: -; j_call: TRBJ2-5
cdr3_aa: CASSVRDTDSPLHF; cdr3_nt: TGTGCCAGCAGCGTAAGGGACACCGATTCACCCCTCCACTTT; d_call: -; v_call: TRBV9; clone_size: few; j_call: TRBJ1-6
cdr3_aa: CASSVLPGGHTTEAFF; cdr3_nt: TGTGCCAGCAGCGTCTTACCGGGGGGCCATACCACTGAAGCTTTCTTT; d_call: -; v_call: TRBV9; clone_size: -; j_call: TRBJ1-1
cdr3_aa: CASSQDLLAGGRTSTDTQYF; cdr3_nt: TGCGCCAGCAGCCAAGATTTATTAGCGGGAGGTCGTACTAGCACAGATACGCAGTATTTT; d_call: TRBD2; v_call: TRBV4-3; clone_size: few; j_call: TRBJ2-3
cdr3_aa: CASSLSKRPSTDTQYF; cdr3_nt: TGTGCCAGCAGTTTATCGAAGCGTCCTAGCACAGATACGCAGTATTTT; d_call: -; v_call: TRBV27; clone_size: -; j_call: TRBJ2-3
cdr3_aa: CSARDGAGAEGYTF; cdr3_nt: TGCAGTGCTAGAGATGGTGCGGGGGCGGAGGGCTACACCTTC; d_call: -; v_call: TRBV20-1; clone_size: few; j_call: TRBJ1-2
cdr3_aa: CASSPSRASGNTIYF; cdr3_nt: TGTGCCAGCTCACCATCCAGGGCCTCTGGAAACACCATATATTTT; d_call: -; v_call: TRBV18; clone_size: -; j_call: TRBJ1-3
cdr3_aa: CASSNLAGFYNEQFF; cdr3_nt: TGTGCCAGCAGTAACCTGGCAGGCTTCTACAATGAGCAGTTCTTC; d_call: -; v_call: TRBV12-3/TRBV12-4; clone_size: -; j_call: TRBJ2-1
cdr3_aa: CATSDQTSGVSNTGELFF; cdr3_nt: TGTGCCACCAGTGATCAAACTAGCGGAGTTTCGAACACCGGGGAGCTGTTTTTT; d_call: TRBD2; v_call: TRBV24-1; clone_size: few; j_call: TRBJ2-2
cdr3_aa: CASSPTASTDTQYF; cdr3_nt: TGTGCCAGCTCACCGACAGCCAGCACAGATACGCAGTATTTT; d_call: -; v_call: TRBV18; clone_size: -; j_call: TRBJ2-3
cdr3_aa: CSVEVPEQGAYNEQFF; cdr3_nt: TGCAGCGTTGAAGTCCCCGAACAGGGGGCATACAATGAGCAGTTCTTC; d_call: TRBD1; v_call: TRBV29-1; clone_size: many; j_call: TRBJ2-1
cdr3_aa: CASSLALTSFQETQYF; cdr3_nt: TGTGCCAGCAGCTTAGCCCTGACTAGCTTCCAAGAGACCCAGTACTTC; d_call: TRBD2; v_call: TRBV7-8; clone_size: many; j_call: TRBJ2-5
cdr3_aa: CAISGVQGKNYEQYF; cdr3_nt: TGTGCCATCAGTGGTGTGCAGGGGAAAAACTACGAGCAGTACTTC; d_call: -; v_call: TRBV10-3; clone_size: few; j_call: TRBJ2-7
cdr3_aa: CASSRGGAYNYGYTF; cdr3_nt: TGTGCCAGCAGCCGAGGAGGGGCCTATAACTATGGCTACACCTTC; d_call: -; v_call: TRBV7-9; clone_size: few; j_call: TRBJ1-2
cdr3_aa: CASSASGTGEETQYF; cdr3_nt: TGTGCCAGCAGCGCATCCGGGACAGGGGAAGAGACCCAGTACTTC; d_call: TRBD1; v_call: TRBV9; clone_size: -; j_call: TRBJ2-5
cdr3_aa: CASSIQQVPGANVLTF; cdr3_nt: TGTGCCAGCAGCATACAACAGGTACCTGGGGCCAACGTCCTGACTTTC; d_call: -; v_call: TRBV7-9; clone_size: -; j_call: TRBJ2-6
cdr3_aa: CASSQDRIWRQGKTDTQYF; cdr3_nt: TGCGCCAGCAGCCAAGATAGGATTTGGCGTCAGGGGAAAACAGATACGCAGTATTTT; d_call: -; v_call: TRBV4-1; clone_size: -; j_call: TRBJ2-3
cdr3_aa: CASSLEGPRVGYTF; cdr3_nt: TGTGCCAGCAGCTTAGAAGGACCGCGGGTTGGCTACACCTTC; d_call: -; v_call: TRBV7-9; clone_size: few; j_call: TRBJ1-2
cdr3_aa: CASSKQGARYTGELFF; cdr3_nt: TGTGCCAGCAGCAAGCAGGGGGCGCGTTACACCGGGGAGCTGTTTTTT; d_call: TRBD1; v_call: TRBV3-1; clone_size: -; j_call: TRBJ2-2
cdr3_aa: CSARDYRGRGSQETQYF; cdr3_nt: TGCAGTGCTAGAGATTACAGGGGGCGCGGGTCCCAGGAGACCCAGTACTTC; d_call: TRBD1; v_call: TRBV20-1; clone_size: -; j_call: TRBJ2-5
cdr3_aa: CASSPTGAINTEAFF; cdr3_nt: TGTGCCAGCTCACCAACTGGGGCGATCAACACTGAAGCTTTCTTT; d_call: -; v_call: TRBV18; clone_size: -; j_call: TRBJ1-1
cdr3_aa: CASSPQGGGNQPQHF; cdr3_nt: TGTGCCAGCAGCCCCCAAGGGGGGGGCAATCAGCCCCAGCATTTT; d_call: -; v_call: TRBV9; clone_size: many; j_call: TRBJ1-5
cdr3_aa: CASSLEGTEAFF; cdr3_nt: TGTGCCAGCAGTCTTGAAGGCACTGAAGCTTTCTTT; d_call: -; v_call: TRBV2; clone_size: few; j_call: TRBJ1-1
cdr3_aa: CSASDLLGRQETQYF; cdr3_nt: TGCAGTGCTAGCGACCTCCTAGGCAGACAAGAGACCCAGTACTTC; d_call: -; v_call: TRBV20-1; clone_size: -; j_call: TRBJ2-5
cdr3_aa: CASSPRTDRGRPYGYTF; cdr3_nt: TGTGCCAGCTCACCACGTACCGACAGGGGGCGCCCCTATGGCTACACCTTC; d_call: TRBD1; v_call: TRBV18; clone_size: few; j_call: TRBJ1-2
cdr3_aa: CAWSVIVSRQGLNYEQYF; cdr3_nt: TGTGCCTGGAGTGTAATAGTATCACGACAGGGGCTTAACTACGAGCAGTACTTC; d_call: TRBD1; v_call: TRBV30; clone_size: few; j_call: TRBJ2-7
cdr3_aa: CASSTRTINTGELFF; cdr3_nt: TGTGCCAGCAGCACAAGAACGATCAACACCGGGGAGCTGTTTTTT; d_call: -; v_call: TRBV11-2; clone_size: few; j_call: TRBJ2-2
cdr3_aa: CATSRDLGGTGELFF; cdr3_nt: TGTGCCACCAGCAGAGATCTGGGGGGCACCGGGGAGCTGTTTTTT; d_call: -; v_call: TRBV15; clone_size: few; j_call: TRBJ2-2
cdr3_aa: CASSFLVSASYNEQFF; cdr3_nt: TGTGCCAGCAGCTTCCTAGTTAGCGCCTCCTACAATGAGCAGTTCTTC; d_call: -; v_call: TRBV7-8; clone_size: -; j_call: TRBJ2-1
cdr3_aa: CASSYFNEKLFF; cdr3_nt: TGTGCCAGCAGTTATTTTAATGAAAAACTGTTTTTT; d_call: -; v_call: TRBV12-3/TRBV12-4; clone_size: -; j_call: TRBJ1-4
cdr3_aa: CASSLRDRGGEQYF; cdr3_nt: TGTGCCAGCAGCTTAAGGGACAGGGGCGGCGAGCAGTACTTC; d_call: TRBD1; v_call: TRBV7-9; clone_size: few; j_call: TRBJ2-7
cdr3_aa: CASSSPGGHHYEQYF; cdr3_nt: TGTGCCAGTAGTTCGCCAGGGGGGCACCACTACGAGCAGTACTTC; d_call: -; v_call: TRBV19; clone_size: -; j_call: TRBJ2-7
cdr3_aa: CAISPQGDEQYF; cdr3_nt: TGTGCCATCAGTCCTCAGGGTGACGAGCAGTACTTC; d_call: -; v_call: TRBV10-3; clone_size: few; j_call: TRBJ2-7
cdr3_aa: CASSLGKDRYTEAFF; cdr3_nt: TGTGCCAGCAGCTTAGGGAAGGACAGGTACACTGAAGCTTTCTTT; d_call: TRBD1; v_call: TRBV7-9; clone_size: -; j_call: TRBJ1-1
cdr3_aa: CASSVPTNTGELFF; cdr3_nt: TGTGCCAGCAGTGTTCCGACGAACACCGGGGAGCTGTTTTTT; d_call: -; v_call: TRBV7-8; clone_size: few; j_call: TRBJ2-2